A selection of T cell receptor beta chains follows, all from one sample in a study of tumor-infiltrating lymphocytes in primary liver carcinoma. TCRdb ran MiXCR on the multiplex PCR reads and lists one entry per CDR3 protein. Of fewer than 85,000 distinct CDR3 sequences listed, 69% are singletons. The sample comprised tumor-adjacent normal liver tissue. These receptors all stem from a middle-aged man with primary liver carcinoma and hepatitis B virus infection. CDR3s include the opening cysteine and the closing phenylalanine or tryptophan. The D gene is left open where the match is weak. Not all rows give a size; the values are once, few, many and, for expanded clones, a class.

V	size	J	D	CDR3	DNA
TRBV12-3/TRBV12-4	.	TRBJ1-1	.	CASSFLVLGGDTEALF	TGTGCCAGCAGTTTCTTAGTCCTGGGGGGAGACACTGAAGCTCTCTTT
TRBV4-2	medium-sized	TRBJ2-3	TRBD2	CASSQEAGGPDTQYF	TGTGCCAGCAGCCAAGAAGCGGGAGGGCCAGATACGCAGTATTTT
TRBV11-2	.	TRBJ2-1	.	CASSPSQDEQFF	TGTGCTAGCAGCCCCTCTCAGGATGAGCAGTTCTTC
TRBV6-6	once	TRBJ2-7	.	CAGSYSTLVHEQYF	TGTGCCGGCAGTTACTCGACGCTGGTCCACGAGCAATACTTC
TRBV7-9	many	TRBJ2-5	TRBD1	CASGDSRIQETQYF	TGTGCCAGCGGGGACAGCCGAATACAAGAGACCCAGTACTTC
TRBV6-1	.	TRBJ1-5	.	CVSGEAWQRNQPQHF	TGTGTCAGCGGTGAAGCATGGCAGCGCAATCAGCCCCAGCATTTT
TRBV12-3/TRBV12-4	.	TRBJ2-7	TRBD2	CVSGFSRVKRERLSCEQYF	TGTGTCAGCGGTTTCTCAAGGGTGAAGCGGGAGCGTTTATCCTGCGAGCAGTACTTC
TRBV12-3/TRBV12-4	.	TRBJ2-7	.	CASSPKSISRSPYEQYF	TGTGCCAGCAGTCCAAAGTCGATTAGCAGGAGCCCCTACGAGCAGTACTTC
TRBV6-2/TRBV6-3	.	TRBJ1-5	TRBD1	CASSLTGAGNQPQHF	TGTGCCAGCAGCTTAACAGGGGCTGGCAATCAGCCTCAGCATTTT
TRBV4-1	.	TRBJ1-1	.	CASSQAGWGSTEAFF	TGTGCCAGCAGCCAAGCCGGTTGGGGAAGCACTGAAGCTTTCTTT
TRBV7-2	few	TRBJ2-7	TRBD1	CASSLDRGRYEQYF	TGTGCCAGCAGCTTAGACAGGGGGCGGTACGAGCAGTACTTC
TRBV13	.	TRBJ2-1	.	CASSSLPNGQFF	TGTGCCAGCAGCTCACTGCCCAATGGACAGTTCTTC
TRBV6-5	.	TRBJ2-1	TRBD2	CASSLLAGTYNEQFF	TGTGCCAGCAGCTTACTAGCGGGGACATACAATGAGCAGTTCTTC
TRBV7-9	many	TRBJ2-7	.	CASSLNQVYEQYF	TGTGCCAGCAGCTTAAATCAGGTTTACGAGCAGTACTTC
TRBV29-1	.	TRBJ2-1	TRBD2	CSVETTSERYNEQFF	TGCAGCGTTGAGACCACTAGCGAGAGATACAATGAGCAGTTCTTC
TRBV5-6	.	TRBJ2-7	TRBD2	CASSLWGTTREQYF	TGTGCCAGCAGCTTATGGGGGACTACGAGGGAGCAGTACTTC
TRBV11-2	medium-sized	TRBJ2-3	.	CASSLTEGLFSDTQYF	TGTGCCAGCAGCTTAACGGAGGGCCTGTTTTCAGATACGCAGTATTTT
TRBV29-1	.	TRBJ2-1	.	CSVRQGGNELFF	TGCAGCGTCAGACAGGGCGGGAATGAACTGTTCTTC
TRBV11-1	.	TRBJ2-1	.	CGSAGAYNERLF	TGTGGCAGCGCAGGGGCCTACAATGAGCGGTTGTTC
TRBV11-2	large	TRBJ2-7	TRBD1	CASSLDSGGEQYF	TGTGCCAGCAGCTTAGATTCAGGGGGCGAGCAGTACTTC
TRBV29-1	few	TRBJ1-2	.	CSDDSGYGYTF	TGCAGCGACGACAGCGGCTATGGCTACACCTTC
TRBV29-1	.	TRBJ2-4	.	CSVGKAGNNIQYF	TGCAGCGTTGGGAAGGCCGGCAATAACATTCAATACTTC
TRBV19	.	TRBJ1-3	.	CGSSIGGSSGNTIYF	TGTGGCAGTAGTATAGGAGGCAGCTCTGGAAACACCATATATTTT
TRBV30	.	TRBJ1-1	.	CARKGGNTEALF	TGTGCCCGGAAGGGCGGTAACACTGAAGCTTTATTT
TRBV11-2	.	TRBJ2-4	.	CAGSQGGVGDIQHF	TGTGCAGGCAGCCAAGGAGGTGTGGGGGACATTCAGCACTTC
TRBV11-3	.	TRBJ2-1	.	CDSSRGNEQFF	TGTGACAGCAGCCGCGGGAATGAGCAGTTCTTC
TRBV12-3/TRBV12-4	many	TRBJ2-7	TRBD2	CASSLAGPTNYEQYF	TGTGCCAGCAGTCTAGCGGGACCCACCAATTACGAGCAGTACTTC